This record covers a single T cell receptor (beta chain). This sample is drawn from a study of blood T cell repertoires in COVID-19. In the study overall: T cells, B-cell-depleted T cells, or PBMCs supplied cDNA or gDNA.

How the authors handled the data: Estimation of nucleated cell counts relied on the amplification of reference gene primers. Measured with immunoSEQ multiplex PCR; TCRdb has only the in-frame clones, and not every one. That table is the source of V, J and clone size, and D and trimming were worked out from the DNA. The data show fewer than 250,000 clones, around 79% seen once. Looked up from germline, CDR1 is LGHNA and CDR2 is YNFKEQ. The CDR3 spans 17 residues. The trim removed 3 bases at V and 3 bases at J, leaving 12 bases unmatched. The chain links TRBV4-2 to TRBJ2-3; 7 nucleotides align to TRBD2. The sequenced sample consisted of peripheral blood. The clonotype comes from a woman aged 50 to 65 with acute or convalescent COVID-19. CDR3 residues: CASSHEGTRGYTDTQYF. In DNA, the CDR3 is TGTGCCAGCAGCCACGAAGGGACGCGGGGGTATACAGATACGCAGTATTTT.